One sample yielded the 7 T cell receptor beta chains listed below, sequenced in a study of T cells after yellow fever vaccination. TCRdb fed the 5' RACE reads into MiXCR, producing one record per CDR3 protein. In the table there are 620,000 or so distinct CDR3 sequences, around 16% of which are singletons. The sample consisted of PBMCs, taken about 5 days after the first yellow fever vaccination. These receptors all stem from a young man who received the YFV17D yellow fever vaccine.

The V call is TRBV27, the J call TRBJ2-3; 14 bases match TRBD2. V was clipped by 7 bases and J by 7 bases; unmatched bases: 7. There are 15 residues in the CDR3. Germline-derived CDR1 and CDR2 are MNHEY and SMNVEV (reference sequence). The CDR3 DNA is TGTGCCAGCAAATGGACTAGCGGGGGGAGGTATACGCAGTATTTT. Its protein product is CASKWTSGGRYTQYF.

The DNA of the CDR3 is TGTGCCAGCAGCTTAGTACTGGGACAGGGGTCTGAAAAACTGTTTTTT. Translation gives CASSLVLGQGSEKLFF. The V gene is TRBV7-6, the J gene TRBJ1-4; TRBD1 matches 10 bases. From germline, CDR1 is SGHVS and CDR2 FNYEAQ. The CDR3 runs to 16 residues. Trimming cost V 1 base and J 7 bases; bases outside gene matches: 6.

V usage is TRBV6-1 and J usage is TRBJ2-7; no clear D. V was shortened by 6 bases and J by 3 bases, with 18 bases between the two germline ends. CDR3 length equals 15 residues. Germline V gene sequence: CDR1 MNHNS, CDR2 SASEGT. The CDR3 sequence: CASRSGGLACYEQYV. In DNA, the CDR3 is TGTGCCAGCAGATCGGGCGGCTTGGCATGCTACGAGCAGTACGTC.

In this sample, this clonotype turned up a few times. CDR3 coding DNA: TGTGCCAGCAGCCGGGCGGGGTTTCAGCCCCAGCATTTT. Its translation: CASSRAGFQPQHF. The chain is built from TRBV3-1 and TRBJ1-5; D is ambiguous. With 4 bases removed from V and 6 bases from J, the gap between germline ends came to 10 bases. The V gene's germline CDR1 is LGHDT and CDR2 YNNKEL (reference sequence). The CDR3 length is 13 residues. Based on the CDR3 plus reference TRBV3-1 and TRBJ1-5, the full variable domain is DTAVSQTPKYLVTQMGNDKSIKCEQNLGHDTMYWYKQDSKKFLKIMFSYNNKELIINETVPNRFSPKSPDKAHLNLHINSLELGDSAVYFCASSRAGFQPQHFGDGTRLSIL.

V usage is TRBV9 and J usage is TRBJ1-3; unclear D gene. The length of the CDR3 is 19 residues. In germline, CDR1 is SGDLS, CDR2 YYNGEE. V was shortened by 3 bases and J by 0 bases, with 22 bases between the two germline ends. As DNA, the CDR3 is TGTGCCAGCAGCGCAAGACCTTCCATCCAACACGGCTCTGGAAACACCATATATTTT. Its protein product is CASSARPSIQHGSGNTIYF. The full variable domain, completed using reference TRBV9 and TRBJ1-3, is DSGVTQTPKHLITATGQRVTLRCSPRSGDLSVYWYQQSLDQGLQFLIQYYNGEERAKGNILERFSAQQFPDLHSELNLSSLELGDSALYFCASSARPSIQHGSGNTIYFGEGSWLTVV.

This clonotype was detected a few times. This chain joins TRBV7-9 and TRBJ2-3; TRBD2 matches at 11 bases. The ends lost 4 bases at V and 0 bases at J; junction bases unmatched: 6. This CDR3 is 17 amino acids long. CDR1 is SEHNR, CDR2 FQNEAQ, per germline (reference sequence). CDR3 in DNA: TGTGCCAGCAGCTCTCACCGACTAGCGGGAAGCACAGATACGCAGTATTTT. Protein sequence: CASSSHRLAGSTDTQYF.

This clonotype came up a few times. This sequence joins TRBV4-3 and TRBJ2-5; TRBD1 matches 7 bases. The V gene's germline CDR1 is LGHNA and CDR2 YSLEER. The V gene end was trimmed by 0 bases and the J gene end by 7 bases; junction bases not matched to a gene: 8. This CDR3 is 15 amino acids long. The CDR3 reads CASSQDRTGRGTQYF. CDR3 DNA: TGCGCCAGCAGCCAAGATCGGACAGGACGCGGGACCCAGTACTTC.